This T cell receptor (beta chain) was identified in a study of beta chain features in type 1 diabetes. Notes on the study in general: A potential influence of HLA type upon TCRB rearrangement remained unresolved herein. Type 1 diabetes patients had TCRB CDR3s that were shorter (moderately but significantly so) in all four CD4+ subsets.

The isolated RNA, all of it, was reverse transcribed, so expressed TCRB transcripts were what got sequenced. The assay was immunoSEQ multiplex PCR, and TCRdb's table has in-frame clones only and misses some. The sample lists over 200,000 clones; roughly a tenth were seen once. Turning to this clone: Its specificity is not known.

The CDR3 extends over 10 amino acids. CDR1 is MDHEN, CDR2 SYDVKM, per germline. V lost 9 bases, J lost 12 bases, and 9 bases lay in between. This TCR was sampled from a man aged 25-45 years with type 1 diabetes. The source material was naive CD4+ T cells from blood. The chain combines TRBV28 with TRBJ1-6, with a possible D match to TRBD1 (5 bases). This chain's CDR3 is CARGGEPLHF. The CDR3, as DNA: TGTGCCAGGGGAGGGGAACCCCTCCACTTT. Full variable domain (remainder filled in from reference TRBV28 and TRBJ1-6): DVKVTQSSRYLVKRTGEKVFLECVQDMDHENMFWYRQDPGLGLRLIYFSYDVKMKEKGDIPEGYSVSREKKERFSLILESASTNQTSMYLCARGGEPLHFGNGTRLTVT.